This entry concerns a single T cell receptor (beta chain). Its matching antigen is unknown. The record originates from a study of cytomegalovirus exposure and HLA in healthy donors. Study-level results: For most TCR sequences rarity was the rule, although some public TCRs occurred in many donors.

With 60 Vbeta and 13 Jbeta primers, the PCR was carried out. Sequenced by immunoSEQ multiplex PCR; TCRdb stores in-frame clones only, minus some. The table shows around 150,000 clones, with 80% occurring only once. CDR3 length: 13 amino acids. V was shortened by 0 bases and J by 8 bases, with 10 bases between the two germline ends. Germline assignment: CDR1 LNHNV and CDR2 YYDKDF (reference sequence). The sequencing sample was made of PBMCs. The gene calls are TRBV15 and TRBJ1-2; D is unclear. The receptor was isolated from a male donor in good health and CMV-seronegative. The CDR3 nucleotides are TGTGCCACCAGCAGAGATTCACAGTTCGGCTACACCTTC. Translation: CATSRDSQFGYTF.